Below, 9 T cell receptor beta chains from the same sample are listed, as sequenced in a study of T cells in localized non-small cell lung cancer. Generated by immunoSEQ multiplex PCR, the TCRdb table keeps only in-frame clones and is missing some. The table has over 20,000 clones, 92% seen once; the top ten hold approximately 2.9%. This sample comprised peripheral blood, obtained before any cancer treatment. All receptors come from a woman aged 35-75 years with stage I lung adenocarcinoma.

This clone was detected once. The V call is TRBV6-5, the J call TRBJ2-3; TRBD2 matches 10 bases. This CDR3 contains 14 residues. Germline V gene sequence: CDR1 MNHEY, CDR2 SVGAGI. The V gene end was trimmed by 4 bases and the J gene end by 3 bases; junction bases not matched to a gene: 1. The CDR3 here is CASSSSGRTDTQYF. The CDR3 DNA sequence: TGTGCCAGCAGTTCTAGCGGGAGAACAGATACGCAGTATTTT.

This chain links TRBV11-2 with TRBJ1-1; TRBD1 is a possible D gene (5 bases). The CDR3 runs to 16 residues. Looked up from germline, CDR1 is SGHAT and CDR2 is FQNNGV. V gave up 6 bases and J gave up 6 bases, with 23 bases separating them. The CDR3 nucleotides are TGTGCCAGCAGGCCCCTCGGGGGGGGTATTAGCGCTGAAGCTTTCTTT. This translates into CASRPLGGGISAEAFF.

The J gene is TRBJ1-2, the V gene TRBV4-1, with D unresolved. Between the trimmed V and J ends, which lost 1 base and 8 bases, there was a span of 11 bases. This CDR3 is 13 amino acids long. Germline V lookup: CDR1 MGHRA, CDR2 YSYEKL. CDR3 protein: CASSQATFEGYTF. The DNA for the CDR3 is TGCGCCAGCAGCCAAGCCACCTTCGAGGGCTACACCTTC.

The DNA for the CDR3 is TGTGCCAGCAGCTTCACAGGGAGGCAGGCGAACACCATATATTTT. As protein: CASSFTGRQANTIYF. The rearrangement uses TRBV7-9 and TRBJ1-3; maybe TRBD1 (6 bases). The CDR3 sequence is 15 residues long. Deletions cut 3 bases from V and 7 bases from J, with 16 bases between. CDR1 and CDR2 (germline): SEHNR, FQNEAQ (reference sequence).

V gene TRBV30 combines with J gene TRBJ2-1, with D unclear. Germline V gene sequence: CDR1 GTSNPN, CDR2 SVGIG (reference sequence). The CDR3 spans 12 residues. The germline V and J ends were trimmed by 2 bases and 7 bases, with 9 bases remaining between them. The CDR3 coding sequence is TGTGCCTGGAGTCGTGTGGCGAATGAGCAGTTCTTC. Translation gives CAWSRVANEQFF.

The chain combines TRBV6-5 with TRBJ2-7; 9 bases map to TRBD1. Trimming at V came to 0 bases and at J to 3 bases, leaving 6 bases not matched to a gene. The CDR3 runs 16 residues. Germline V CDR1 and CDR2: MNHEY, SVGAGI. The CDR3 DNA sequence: TGTGCCAGCAGTTACTCTTGGACAGGGGATATCTACGAGCAGTACTTC. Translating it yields CASSYSWTGDIYEQYF.

The CDR3 here is CASSFVGNQPQHF. CDR3 nucleotides: TGTGCCAGTAGTTTCGTAGGCAATCAGCCCCAGCATTTT. The chain links TRBV19 to TRBJ1-5, with unresolved D. Germline CDR1 and CDR2: LNHDA and SQIVND (reference sequence). CDR3 size: 13 residues. Trimming removed 5 bases at V and 2 bases at J, with 7 bases between. Variable domain in full (rest from reference TRBV19 and TRBJ1-5): DGGITQSPKYLFRKEGQNVTLSCEQNLNHDAMYWYRQDPGQGLRLIYYSQIVNDFQKGDIAEGYSVSREKKESFPLTVTSAQKNPTAFYLCASSFVGNQPQHFGDGTRLSIL.

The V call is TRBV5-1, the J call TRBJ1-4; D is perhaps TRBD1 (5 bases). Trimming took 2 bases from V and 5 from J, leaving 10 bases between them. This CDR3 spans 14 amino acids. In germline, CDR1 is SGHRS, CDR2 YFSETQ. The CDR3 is CASSFGGYNEKLFF. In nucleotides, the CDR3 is TGCGCCAGCAGCTTTGGGGGGTACAATGAAAAACTGTTTTTT. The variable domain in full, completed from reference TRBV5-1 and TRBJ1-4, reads KAGVTQTPRYLIKTRGQQVTLSCSPISGHRSVSWYQQTPGQGLQFLFEYFSETQRNKGNFPGRFSGRQFSNSRSEMNVSTLELGDSALYLCASSFGGYNEKLFFGSGTQLSVL.

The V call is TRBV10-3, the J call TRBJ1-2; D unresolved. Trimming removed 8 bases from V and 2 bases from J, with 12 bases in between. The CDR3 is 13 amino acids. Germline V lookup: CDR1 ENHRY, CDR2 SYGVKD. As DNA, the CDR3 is TGTGCCATCGATTCGGAATTCAACTATGGCTACACCTTC. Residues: CAIDSEFNYGYTF.